Described below is a single T cell receptor beta chain sequence and its context. Its antigen remains unidentified. Sequencing was performed with immunoSEQ multiplex PCR; in TCRdb, only in-frame clones are kept and a portion is missing. The data contain more than 100,000 clones, 85% to 90% of them seen just once; the ten biggest clones take up roughly 3.5%. The data are from a study of T cell responses to AZD1222 COVID-19 vaccine. On the study more broadly: Second-dose intervals of approximately 4 or approximately 12 weeks were pooled.

V was pared by 2 bases and J by 7 bases, with 5 bases of the junction left unmatched. Germline V gene lookup returns CDR1 SGHKS and CDR2 YYEKEE (reference sequence). The CDR3 covers 14 residues. Study findings and constraints: Of the AZD1222 recipients, only 5 or 6 were seropositive at baseline. Scientists sampled the repertoires only once the peak T cell response had passed. Nearly half of the spike-specific TCRs reportedly recognize variant regions that carry no mutations.

The origin of this receptor is an adult in good health. The sample was peripheral blood, taken on day 0 of AZD1222 vaccination. This chain joins TRBV5-5 and TRBJ2-7; 11 nucleotides align to TRBD2. The CDR3 reads CASSFGGLAVEQYF. In nucleotides, the CDR3 is TGTGCCAGCAGCTTCGGGGGACTAGCGGTTGAGCAGTACTTC.